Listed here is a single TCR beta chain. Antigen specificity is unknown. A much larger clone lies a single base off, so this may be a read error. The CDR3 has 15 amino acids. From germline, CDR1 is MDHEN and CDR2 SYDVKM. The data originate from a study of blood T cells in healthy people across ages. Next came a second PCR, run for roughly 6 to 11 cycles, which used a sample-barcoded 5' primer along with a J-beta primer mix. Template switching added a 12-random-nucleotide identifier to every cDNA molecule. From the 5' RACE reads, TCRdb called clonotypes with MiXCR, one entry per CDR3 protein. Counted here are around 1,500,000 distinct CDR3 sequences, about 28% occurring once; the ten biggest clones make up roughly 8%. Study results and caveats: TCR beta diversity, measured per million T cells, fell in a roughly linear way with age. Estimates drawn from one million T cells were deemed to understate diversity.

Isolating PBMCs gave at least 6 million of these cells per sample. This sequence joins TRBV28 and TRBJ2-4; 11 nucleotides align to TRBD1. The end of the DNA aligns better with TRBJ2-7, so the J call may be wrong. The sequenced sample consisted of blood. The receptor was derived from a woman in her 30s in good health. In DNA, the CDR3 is TGTACCAGCAGTTCGCCGGGACAGGGGGACTACGAGCAGTACTTC. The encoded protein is CTSSSPGQGDYEQYF.